The TCR beta chain described here comes from a study of Ad26.COV2.S vaccination and SARS-CoV-2 variants. The data were produced by immunoSEQ multiplex PCR, yet TCRdb's version contains in-frame clones alone and is incomplete. Of about 680,000 clones in the sample, about 89% were seen once. The treatment was: some 20 received Ad26.COV2.S at low or high dose, single or two shots; 5 received placebo; per-sample allocation not given. Sampling was done on day 63 after the first vaccine or placebo injection. Trimming pared 1 base from V and 0 bases from J, leaving 9 bases between. In germline, CDR1 is GTSNPN, CDR2 SVGIG (reference sequence). The CDR3 is 14 amino acids.

Source: peripheral blood, taken in a trial of Ad26.COV2.S vaccine versus placebo. The chain carries TRBV30 and TRBJ1-2; D remains unclear. The sequence was collected from a person between 18 and 65 years old who received the Ad26.COV2.S COVID-19 vaccine or a placebo. The CDR3 DNA is TGTGCCTGGAGTGGGGGAGGGTCTAACTATGGCTACACCTTC. It specifies CAWSGGGSNYGYTF.